Each of the 12 T cell receptor beta chains below was sequenced from the same sample in a study of beta chain features in type 1 diabetes. Expressed TCRB transcripts were sequenced after all isolated RNA was converted to cDNA. The table came from immunoSEQ multiplex PCR; TCRdb's copy has only in-frame clones and leaves some out. The table records around 160,000 clones, 48% of them present only once. The material sequenced was Tregs from blood. These receptors originate from a young man in good health.

The genes are TRBV6-5 and TRBJ1-1; the D is unclear. V was clipped by 6 bases and J by 6 bases, with 14 bases between them. The V gene's germline CDR1 is MNHEY and CDR2 SVGAGI. The CDR3 totals 13 residues. The CDR3 loop is CASSRTRVAEAFF. The CDR3 DNA reads as TGTGCCAGCAGCCGGACTCGGGTGGCTGAAGCTTTCTTT.

This chain joins TRBV13 and TRBJ1-1, with D uncertain. Looked up from germline, CDR1 is PRHDT and CDR2 is FYEKMQ (reference sequence). Trimming removed 3 bases from V and 4 bases from J, with 6 bases in between. This CDR3 spans 12 amino acids. The CDR3 protein is CASSFYGTEAFF. DNA for the CDR3: TGTGCCAGCAGCTTTTACGGCACTGAAGCTTTCTTT.

This clone was seen a few times. The V call is TRBV14, the J call TRBJ1-4; tentative D call: TRBD1 (6 bases). The V gene's germline CDR1 is SGHDN and CDR2 FVKESK. CDR3 length equals 15 residues. Trimming pared 1 base from V and 8 bases from J, leaving 14 bases between. CDR3 nucleotides: TGTGCCAGCAGCCAAGTAAGGGGGGGCCGGGAAAAACTGTTTTTT. Protein: CASSQVRGGREKLFF.

This clone appeared a few times. This chain joins TRBV11-2 and TRBJ2-1, with 13 bases identical to TRBD2. The CDR3 is made up of 15 amino acids. The V and J ends lost 5 bases and 6 bases, in that order; junction bases with no gene match: 4. Germline V gene sequence: CDR1 SGHAT, CDR2 FQNNGV. DNA for the CDR3: TGTGCCAGCAGCCCTGGGACTAGCGGGGCCAATGAGCAGTTCTTC. This translates into CASSPGTSGANEQFF.

V and J are TRBV18 and TRBJ2-7; TRBD1 is a possible D gene (6 bases). The CDR3 sequence is 14 residues long. V lost 3 bases, J lost 3 bases, and 12 bases lay in between. Germline-derived CDR1 and CDR2 are KGHSH and LQKENI. Here the CDR3 reads CASSPPTGLYEQYF. Here the CDR3 DNA reads TGTGCCAGCTCACCGCCAACAGGGCTCTACGAGCAGTACTTC.

This clone was seen a few times. The V and J genes are TRBV5-4 and TRBJ2-1; tentatively, D is TRBD1 (6 bases). The germline V and J ends were trimmed by 4 bases and 0 bases, with 11 bases remaining between them. The CDR3 contains 15 residues. Germline CDR1 is SGHNT and CDR2 is YYREEE (reference sequence). The CDR3 reads CASSRDRSSYNEQFF. CDR3 sequence (DNA): TGTGCCAGCAGCAGAGACAGGAGCTCCTACAATGAGCAGTTCTTC.

This sequence joins TRBV6-5 and TRBJ2-7, with TRBD1 matching 9 bases. CDR1 is MNHEY, CDR2 SVGAGI, per germline. The ends lost 4 bases at V and 3 bases at J; junction bases unmatched: 1. The CDR3 consists of 13 residues. This CDR3 is CASSLDRGYEQYF. CDR3 DNA sequence: TGTGCCAGCAGTTTGGACAGGGGCTACGAGCAGTACTTC.

The chain combines TRBV18 with TRBJ1-5; D is unresolved. CDR1 is KGHSH and CDR2 is LQKENI in the germline V gene. The CDR3 is 14 amino acids. The V and J ends lost 2 bases and 0 bases respectively, with 5 bases between them. This chain's CDR3 is CASSPGASNQPQHF. In DNA, the CDR3 is TGTGCCAGCTCACCAGGAGCTAGCAATCAGCCCCAGCATTTT.

This chain links TRBV5-4 with TRBJ2-5; 11 bases align to TRBD2. The CDR3 covers 16 residues. V shed 3 bases and J 5 bases; nucleotides not matched to a gene: 9. Per germline, CDR1 SGHNT and CDR2 YYREEE (reference sequence). CDR3 nucleotide sequence: TGTGCCAGCAGCTCCGGGACTAGCGGTTTTAGGGAGACCCAGTACTTC. The encoded protein is CASSSGTSGFRETQYF.

This chain joins TRBV5-6 and TRBJ2-1; no firm D call. The CDR3 runs 11 residues. Germline CDR1 is SGHDT and CDR2 is YYEEEE. The V gene lost 4 bases and the J gene lost 4 bases, with 3 bases spanning the gap. For the CDR3, the DNA is TGTGCCAGCAGCCTATACAATGAGCAGTTCTTC. This translates into CASSLYNEQFF.

The chain combines TRBV7-2 with TRBJ2-3; TRBD2 matches at 10 bases. CDR3 length: 16 residues. The germline CDR1 and CDR2 sequences are SGHTA and FQGNSA. V lost 8 bases and J lost 4; bases outside the gene matches: 12. CDR3 sequence (DNA): TGTGCCAGCGCCTTTTCGGCTAGCGGGAGAGCAGATACGCAGTATTTT. Protein sequence: CASAFSASGRADTQYF.

This chain joins TRBV2 and TRBJ1-2; 8 bases line up with TRBD1. CDR3 length equals 13 residues. Losses at the gene ends were 6 bases for V and 8 bases for J; bases not matched to a gene: 8. Germline CDR1 SNHLY, CDR2 FYNNEI. The CDR3 loop is CASRADRVRGYTF. The CDR3 nucleotides are TGTGCCAGCAGGGCGGACAGGGTACGAGGCTACACCTTC.